A single T cell receptor beta chain is shown here with its context. Its antigen is not known. The sample originates from a study of OX40 agonist ivuxolimab in advanced cancers. About the research overall: Patients took ivuxolimab, an agonistic anti-OX40 (CD134) antibody.

Study-level findings and limits: At 0.1 to 3.0 mg/kg and by week 6, clonal expansion occurred in CD4+ and CD8+ blood T cells.

Sequencing was performed with immunoSEQ multiplex PCR; in TCRdb, only in-frame clones are kept and a portion is missing. Seen here are 50,000 or so clones, around 77% observed once, and the top ten hold under 2.5%. The V and J ends lost 4 bases and 5 bases respectively, with 12 bases between them. Germline lookup yields CDR1 SGHRS and CDR2 YFSETQ. This CDR3 has 13 amino acids. This TCR derives from an adult with an advanced solid tumor such as melanoma, head and neck, liver or kidney cancer. The chain uses TRBV5-1 and TRBJ2-5; D unresolved. The sequencing used CD4+ or CD8+ T cells sorted from blood, collected in a trial of the OX40 agonist ivuxolimab. As DNA, the CDR3 is TGCGCCAGCAGCCTCCCATCTGTGGAGACCCAGTACTTC. Translating it yields CASSLPSVETQYF.